A single sample gave rise to the 25 T cell receptor beta chains below, sequenced in a study of Graves' ophthalmopathy and Graves' hyperthyroidism. RNA transcripts were the source from which TCR beta CDR3 regions were amplified. RT-PCR with HTBI primers came first, then second-round multiplex PCR. TCRdb itself ran the multiplex PCR reads through MiXCR, one entry per CDR3 protein. The sample holds around 1.1 million distinct CDR3 sequences, about 36% seen once. Source material: peripheral blood or thyroid tissue (not recorded which). These receptors came from an adult man with Graves' hyperthyroidism.

The chain combines TRBV7-2 with TRBJ1-1, with D perhaps TRBD1 (5 bases). Trimming cost V 5 bases and J 5 bases, with 18 bases left between them. The CDR3 spans 15 residues. From germline, CDR1 is SGHTA and CDR2 FQGNSA. CDR3 in DNA: TGTGCCAGCAGCAGCAGAGCGGGGGAGAGAACTGAAGCTTTCTTT. Translating it yields CASSSRAGERTEAFF.

The gene calls are TRBV2 and TRBJ1-6, with D possibly being TRBD1 (5 bases). Between the trimmed V and J ends, which lost 7 bases and 7 bases, there was a span of 17 bases. The germline CDR1 and CDR2 sequences are SNHLY and FYNNEI. The CDR3 is 15 amino acids. The CDR3 bases are TGTGCCAGCACTAACGGGGACTGGATGAATTCACCCCTCCACTTT. Encoded protein: CASTNGDWMNSPLHF.

The chain combines TRBV7-9 with TRBJ2-6; 10 positions agree with TRBD1. V lost 2 bases, J lost 1 base, and 8 bases stayed unmatched. This CDR3 spans 19 amino acids. CDR1 and CDR2 from the germline V gene are SEHNR and FQNEAQ (reference sequence). The CDR3, as DNA: TGTGCCAGCAGCTTACTGGGGACAGGGGCCCTTTCTGGGGCCAACGTCCTGACTTTC. Translating gives CASSLLGTGALSGANVLTF.

This clonotype was picked up many times. The chain employs TRBV10-2 and TRBJ2-7; 7 bases fit TRBD2. V lost 4 bases, J lost 2 bases, and 5 bases stayed unmatched. Looked up from germline, CDR1 is WSHSY and CDR2 is SAAADI. The CDR3 is made up of 14 amino acids. CDR3 nucleotides: TGCGCCAGCAGTGCCGGACTAGTTCCCTACGAGCAGTACTTC. Translating gives CASSAGLVPYEQYF.

This chain uses TRBV20-1 with TRBJ1-4; TRBD1 matches 8 bases. Germline V gene sequence: CDR1 DFQATT, CDR2 SNEGSKA (reference sequence). There are 14 residues in the CDR3. With 8 bases clipped from V and 6 bases from J, the junction kept 11 bases outside the gene matches. CDR3 DNA: TGCAGTCCACTACGGGACAGGCGTGATGAAAAACTGTTTTTT. This sequence encodes CSPLRDRRDEKLFF.

This clonotype was detected many times. V is TRBV7-8 and J is TRBJ2-5; D tentatively reads TRBD1 or TRBD2 (5 bases each). The germline CDR1 and CDR2 sequences are SGHVS and FQNEAQ. V dropped 9 bases and J dropped 7 bases, with 24 bases sitting between them. The CDR3 has 15 residues. The CDR3 sequence is CASSEPGPSTGTQYF. Written as DNA, the CDR3 is TGTGCCAGTAGTGAACCGGGACCATCCACAGGGACCCAGTACTTC.

CDR3 sequence (DNA): TGTGCCAGCAGCTACTGGACTAGTGGAAACACCATATATTTT. Residues: CASSYWTSGNTIYF. J is TRBJ1-3 and V is TRBV5-6, with D uncertain. The germline V and J ends were trimmed by 3 bases and 3 bases, with 10 bases remaining between them. Looked up from germline, CDR1 is SGHDT and CDR2 is YYEEEE. CDR3 length: 14 amino acids.

In its sample, this clonotype was seen many times. The gene calls are TRBV19 and TRBJ1-2; D gene unclear. Germline CDR1 and CDR2: LNHDA and SQIVND (reference sequence). This CDR3 has 13 amino acids. Trimming cost V 8 bases and J 0 bases, with 10 bases left between them. Here the CDR3 reads CASRRGANYGYTF. The CDR3 nucleotides read TGTGCCAGTCGTCGAGGCGCTAACTATGGCTACACCTTC. Full variable domain (rest looked up from reference TRBV19 and TRBJ1-2): DGGITQSPKYLFRKEGQNVTLSCEQNLNHDAMYWYRQDPGQGLRLIYYSQIVNDFQKGDIAEGYSVSREKKESFPLTVTSAQKNPTAFYLCASRRGANYGYTFGSGTRLTVV.

This chain joins TRBV4-2 and TRBJ1-6; 10 positions match TRBD1. V was pared by 2 bases and J by 3 bases, with 1 base of the junction left unmatched. CDR1 and CDR2 (germline): LGHNA, YNFKEQ. The CDR3 is 16 residues long. Here the CDR3 DNA reads TGTGCCAGCAGCCAAAGGACAGGGGGCTATAATTCACCCCTCCACTTT. The encoded protein is CASSQRTGGYNSPLHF.

V usage is TRBV10-3 and J usage is TRBJ2-5, with TRBD2 identical over 12 bases. Trimming at V came to 6 bases and at J to 1 base, leaving 3 bases not matched to a gene. The CDR3 loop spans 15 amino acids. Looked up from germline, CDR1 is ENHRY and CDR2 is SYGVKD. The CDR3 DNA reads as TGTGCCATCAGGCTAGCGGGGGGGCCCCAAGAGACCCAGTACTTC. Its translation is CAIRLAGGPQETQYF.

The sample holds many counts of this clonotype. The rearrangement uses TRBV5-1 and TRBJ2-7, with 10 nucleotides matching TRBD1. With V trimmed by 3 bases and J by 7 bases, 10 bases remained unmatched. The CDR3 length is 15 residues. Germline V gene sequence: CDR1 SGHRS, CDR2 YFSETQ. The CDR3 bases are TGCGCCAGCAGCTCGGACACCGGGACAGGGGTTGAGCAGTACTTC. Translating it yields CASSSDTGTGVEQYF. The full variable domain, its missing parts supplied by reference TRBV5-1 and TRBJ2-7, is KAGVTQTPRYLIKTRGQQVTLSCSPISGHRSVSWYQQTPGQGLQFLFEYFSETQRNKGNFPGRFSGRQFSNSRSEMNVSTLELGDSALYLCASSSDTGTGVEQYFGPGTRLTVT.

This clonotype has at least ten counts. This rearrangement joins TRBV5-6 to TRBJ1-1; 9 nucleotides agree with TRBD1. This CDR3 has 16 amino acids. CDR1 SGHDT and CDR2 YYEEEE come from the germline V gene. The V segment lost 2 bases and the J segment 2 bases; nucleotides outside the gene matches: 7. The CDR3 reads CASSFPPGQGNTEAFF. As DNA, the CDR3 is TGTGCCAGCAGCTTCCCACCGGGACAGGGAAACACTGAAGCTTTCTTT.

This clonotype was counted at least ten times. V and J are TRBV20-1 and TRBJ1-5; tentative D call: TRBD1 (6 bases). The CDR3 extends over 15 amino acids. Looked up from germline, CDR1 is DFQATT and CDR2 is SNEGSKA (reference sequence). With 5 bases removed from V and 4 bases from J, the gap between germline ends came to 18 bases. CDR3 DNA: TGCAGTGCTGTCGGGGGCCCACGAAGGAATCAGCCCCAGCATTTT. Translated: CSAVGGPRRNQPQHF.

This clonotype was counted ten times or more. V gene TRBV5-1 combines with J gene TRBJ2-2, with a tentative D call TRBD2 (6 bases). Deletions cut 0 bases from V and 8 bases from J, with 11 bases between. The CDR3 is 14 residues long. Germline V CDR1 and CDR2: SGHRS, YFSETQ. The chain's CDR3 is CASSLAGRPGELFF. The CDR3 DNA reads TGCGCCAGCAGCTTGGCCGGGAGACCAGGGGAGCTGTTTTTT. The complete variable domain, with remaining parts taken from reference TRBV5-1 and TRBJ2-2, reads KAGVTQTPRYLIKTRGQQVTLSCSPISGHRSVSWYQQTPGQGLQFLFEYFSETQRNKGNFPGRFSGRQFSNSRSEMNVSTLELGDSALYLCASSLAGRPGELFFGEGSRLTVL.

The chain joins TRBV10-3 to TRBJ1-1, with 9 bases identical to TRBD1. V shed 10 bases, J shed 0 bases, and the junction held 9 bases outside the gene matches. CDR1 is ENHRY, CDR2 SYGVKD, per germline. This CDR3 is built from 15 residues. CDR3 DNA sequence: TGTGCCAGCCGGGGGACAGGGTTATTGAACACTGAAGCTTTCTTT. This gives the protein CASRGTGLLNTEAFF.

This clonotype came up a few times. The chain combines TRBV19 with TRBJ1-1; weak D call: TRBD1 (5 bases). Trimming took off 7 bases at V and 4 bases at J, with 16 bases between the two ends. The CDR3 has 14 amino acids. Looked up from germline, CDR1 is LNHDA and CDR2 is SQIVND (reference sequence). This chain's CDR3 is CASTILGASTEAFF. The CDR3 coding sequence is TGTGCCAGTACGATTTTAGGGGCAAGCACTGAAGCTTTCTTT.

J is TRBJ1-1 and V is TRBV6-5, with D hard to call. V shed 2 bases and J shed 6 bases, with 10 bases lying between them. CDR3 length: 13 amino acids. The germline V gene encodes CDR1 MNHEY and CDR2 SVGAGI. CDR3 protein: CASSYAVIAEAFF. CDR3 sequence (DNA): TGTGCCAGCAGTTACGCAGTAATAGCTGAAGCTTTCTTT.

As concerns this clonotype: The junction and the germline gene differ at one end; a read error may be behind it. The genes are TRBV28 and TRBJ1-2, with D hard to call. The germline V gene encodes CDR1 MDHEN and CDR2 SYDVKM. This CDR3 region has 13 residues. CDR3 DNA: TGTGCCTGCAGTGCTACTGACGGCTATGGCTACACCTTC. This gives the protein CACSATDGYGYTF.

This clonotype was picked up many times. V is TRBV11-2 and J is TRBJ2-2; D might be TRBD2 (6 bases). This CDR3 is 15 amino acids long. Per the germline V gene, CDR1 is SGHAT and CDR2 is FQNNGV. V lost 2 bases and J 3 bases, leaving 10 bases between the germline ends. The CDR3 is CASSLYGGDTGELFF. The CDR3 DNA reads TGTGCCAGCAGCTTATACGGGGGTGACACCGGGGAGCTGTTTTTT.

This clonotype was detected only a few times. V is TRBV9 and J is TRBJ2-7; 9 positions match TRBD2. The trim removed 4 bases at V and 9 bases at J, leaving 14 bases unmatched. This CDR3 is built from 15 residues. Germline lookup yields CDR1 SGDLS and CDR2 YYNGEE. The CDR3 DNA is TGTGCCAGCAGCCAAGAATGGGGACTAGCAGTTGTGCAGTACTTC. Protein: CASSQEWGLAVVQYF.

V is TRBV2 and J is TRBJ1-5, with 9 positions matching TRBD1. This CDR3 has 13 amino acids. Unmatched junction bases numbered 6, after V lost 6 bases and J lost 9 bases. Germline-derived CDR1 and CDR2 are SNHLY and FYNNEI. The chain's CDR3 is CASRGTGYGPQHF. The CDR3 nucleotides read TGTGCCAGCAGGGGGACAGGGTACGGGCCCCAGCATTTT.

This sequence joins TRBV10-3 and TRBJ2-2, with 10 bases that match TRBD1. Trimming took 2 bases from V and 6 from J; bases not matched to a gene: 3. Germline V gives CDR1 ENHRY, CDR2 SYGVKD. This CDR3 spans 15 amino acids. In DNA, the CDR3 is TGTGCCATCAGTGAGAAAGGGACAGGGGCCGGGGAGCTGTTTTTT. This sequence encodes CAISEKGTGAGELFF.

On this clonotype: One end of the junction is discordant with germline, which a read error may explain. The chain carries TRBV19 and TRBJ2-5; maybe TRBD1 (5 bases). The CDR3 consists of 13 residues. Per the germline V gene, CDR1 is LNHDA and CDR2 is SQIVND (reference sequence). Here the CDR3 DNA reads TGTGCCAGTAGTAGACAGATCCAAGAGACCAAGTACTTC. It translates to CASSRQIQETKYF.

In this sample, this clonotype turned up many times. This chain uses TRBV5-6 with TRBJ2-7; a possible D gene is TRBD1 (6 bases). The CDR3 has 12 amino acids. CDR1 SGHDT and CDR2 YYEEEE come from the germline V gene. V was trimmed by 4 bases and J by 6 bases, leaving 11 bases between them. CDR3 loop: CASSRQGREQYF. The DNA of the CDR3 is TGTGCCAGCAGCCGGCAGGGGCGCGAGCAGTACTTC.

This clonotype showed up just a few times. The rearrangement uses TRBV10-3 and TRBJ1-6; D might be TRBD1 (6 bases). Germline V gene sequence: CDR1 ENHRY, CDR2 SYGVKD. V was clipped by 1 base and J by 9 bases, with 13 bases between them. This CDR3 comprises 15 residues. The CDR3 region is CAISELSGVASPLHF. In DNA form, the CDR3 reads TGTGCCATCAGTGAGTTGTCAGGGGTTGCTTCACCCCTCCACTTT.